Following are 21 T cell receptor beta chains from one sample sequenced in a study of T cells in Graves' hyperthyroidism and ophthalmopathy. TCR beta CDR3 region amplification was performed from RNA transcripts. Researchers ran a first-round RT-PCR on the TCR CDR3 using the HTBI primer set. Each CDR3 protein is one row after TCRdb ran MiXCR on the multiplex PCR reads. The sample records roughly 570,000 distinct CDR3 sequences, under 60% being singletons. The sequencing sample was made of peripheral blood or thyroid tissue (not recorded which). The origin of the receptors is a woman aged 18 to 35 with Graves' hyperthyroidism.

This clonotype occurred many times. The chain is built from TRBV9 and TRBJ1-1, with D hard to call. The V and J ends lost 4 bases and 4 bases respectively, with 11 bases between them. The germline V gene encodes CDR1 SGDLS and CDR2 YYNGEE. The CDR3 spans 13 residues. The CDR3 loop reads CASSLGRATEAFF. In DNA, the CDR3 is TGTGCCAGCAGCCTAGGAAGGGCCACTGAAGCTTTCTTT.

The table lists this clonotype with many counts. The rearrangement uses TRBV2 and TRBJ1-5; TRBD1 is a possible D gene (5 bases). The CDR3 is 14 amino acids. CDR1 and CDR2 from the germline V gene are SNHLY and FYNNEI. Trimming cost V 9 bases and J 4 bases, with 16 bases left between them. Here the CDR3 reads CASGGRRSNQPQHF. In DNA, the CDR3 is TGTGCCAGTGGGGGACGGAGAAGTAATCAGCCCCAGCATTTT.

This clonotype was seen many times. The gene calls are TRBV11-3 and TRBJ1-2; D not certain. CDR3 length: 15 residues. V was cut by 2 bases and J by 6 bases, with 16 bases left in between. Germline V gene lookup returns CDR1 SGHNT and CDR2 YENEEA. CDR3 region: CASSLSVSYTDGYTF. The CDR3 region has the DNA TGTGCCAGCAGCTTATCGGTTTCGTATACCGATGGCTACACCTTC.

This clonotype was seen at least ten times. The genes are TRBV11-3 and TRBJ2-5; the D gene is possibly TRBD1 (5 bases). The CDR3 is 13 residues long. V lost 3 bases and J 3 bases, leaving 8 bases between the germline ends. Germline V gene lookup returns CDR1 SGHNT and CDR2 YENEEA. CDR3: CASSLTVKETQYF. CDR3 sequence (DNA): TGTGCCAGCAGCTTGACAGTTAAAGAGACCCAGTACTTC. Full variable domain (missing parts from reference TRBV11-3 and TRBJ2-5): EAGVVQSPRYKIIEKKQPVAFWCNPISGHNTLYWYLQNLGQGPELLIRYENEEAVDDSQLPKDRFSAERLKGVDSTLKIQPAELGDSAVYLCASSLTVKETQYFGPGTRLLVL.

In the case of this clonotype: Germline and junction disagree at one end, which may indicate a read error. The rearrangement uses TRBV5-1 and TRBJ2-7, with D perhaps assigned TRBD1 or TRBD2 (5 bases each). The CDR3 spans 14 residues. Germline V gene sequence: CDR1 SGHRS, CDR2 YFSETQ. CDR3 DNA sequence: TGTGCCAGCAGCGTGGGGACGCCTTCCTACGAGCAGTACTTC. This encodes CASSVGTPSYEQYF.

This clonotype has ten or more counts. Here the CDR3 reads CASRVGGARQPQHF. The CDR3 DNA follows: TGTGCCAGCAGGGTGGGGGGGGCAAGGCAGCCCCAGCATTTT. The chain combines TRBV27 with TRBJ1-5, with D maybe TRBD1 (6 bases). CDR3 size: 14 residues. The germline V gene has CDR1 MNHEY and CDR2 SMNVEV (reference sequence). Trimming took off 6 bases at V and 7 bases at J, with 16 bases between the two ends.

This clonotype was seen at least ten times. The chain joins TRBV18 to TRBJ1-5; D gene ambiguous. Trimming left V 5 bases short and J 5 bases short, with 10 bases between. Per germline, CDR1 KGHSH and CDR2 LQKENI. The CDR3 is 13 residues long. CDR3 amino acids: CASSGEADQPQHF. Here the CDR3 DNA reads TGTGCCAGCTCAGGGGAGGCCGATCAGCCCCAGCATTTT. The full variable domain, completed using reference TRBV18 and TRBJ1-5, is NAGVMQNPRHLVRRRGQEARLRCSPMKGHSHVYWYRQLPEEGLKFMVYLQKENIIDESGMPKERFSAEFPKEGPSILRIQQVVRGDSAAYFCASSGEADQPQHFGDGTRLSIL.

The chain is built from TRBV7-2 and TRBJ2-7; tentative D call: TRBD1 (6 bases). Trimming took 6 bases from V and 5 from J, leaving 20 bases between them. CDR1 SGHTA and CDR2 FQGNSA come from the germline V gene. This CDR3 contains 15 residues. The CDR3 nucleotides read TGTGCCAGCAGTTCTCAGGGGACCCTTTTGGACGAGCAGTACTTC. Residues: CASSSQGTLLDEQYF.

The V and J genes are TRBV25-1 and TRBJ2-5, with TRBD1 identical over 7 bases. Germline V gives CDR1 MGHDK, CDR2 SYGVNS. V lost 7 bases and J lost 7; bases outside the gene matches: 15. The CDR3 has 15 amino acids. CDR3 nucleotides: TGTGCCAGCATCGAACACGACAGGGCCCGGCCGACCCAGTACTTC. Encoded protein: CASIEHDRARPTQYF.

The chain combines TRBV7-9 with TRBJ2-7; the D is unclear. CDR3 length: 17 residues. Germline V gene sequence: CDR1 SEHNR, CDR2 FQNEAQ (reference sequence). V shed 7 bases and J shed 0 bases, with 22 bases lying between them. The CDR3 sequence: CASNEPWIEPSSYEQYF. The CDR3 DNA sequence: TGTGCCAGCAACGAACCGTGGATAGAACCCAGCTCCTACGAGCAGTACTTC.

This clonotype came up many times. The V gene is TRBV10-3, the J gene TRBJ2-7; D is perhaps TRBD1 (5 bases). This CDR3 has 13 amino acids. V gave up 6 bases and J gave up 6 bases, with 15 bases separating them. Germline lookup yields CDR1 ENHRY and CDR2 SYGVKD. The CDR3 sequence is CAIRPTDPGEQYF. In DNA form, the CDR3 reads TGTGCCATCAGACCGACAGACCCGGGCGAGCAGTACTTC.

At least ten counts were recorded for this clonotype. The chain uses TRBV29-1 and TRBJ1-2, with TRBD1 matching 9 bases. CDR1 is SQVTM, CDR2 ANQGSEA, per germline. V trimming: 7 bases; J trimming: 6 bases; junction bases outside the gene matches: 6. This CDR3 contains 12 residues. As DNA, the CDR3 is TGCAGCGCTAGACAGGGGGGGCATGGCTACACCTTC. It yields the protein CSARQGGHGYTF.

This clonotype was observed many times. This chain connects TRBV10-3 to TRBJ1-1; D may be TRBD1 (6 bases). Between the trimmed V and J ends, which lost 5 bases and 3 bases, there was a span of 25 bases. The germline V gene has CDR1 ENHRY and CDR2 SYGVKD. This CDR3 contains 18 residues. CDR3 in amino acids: CAISSRWGLVVRDTEAFF. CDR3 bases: TGTGCCATCAGTTCTAGGTGGGGGCTAGTTGTTCGGGACACTGAAGCTTTCTTT.

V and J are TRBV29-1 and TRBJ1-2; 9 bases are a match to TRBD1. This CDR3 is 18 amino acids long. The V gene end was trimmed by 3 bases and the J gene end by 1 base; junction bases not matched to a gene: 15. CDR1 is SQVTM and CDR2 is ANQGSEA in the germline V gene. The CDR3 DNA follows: TGCAGCGTTGAGGGAAATGCGGGGGACAGGGCGCTTAACTATGGCTACACCTTC. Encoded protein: CSVEGNAGDRALNYGYTF.

CDR3 DNA sequence: TGTGCCAGCAGCTTAGAGGGTGGGCTTAACTATGGCTACACCTTC. Translation gives CASSLEGGLNYGYTF. The chain employs TRBV11-2 and TRBJ1-2; D not certain. Germline V gives CDR1 SGHAT, CDR2 FQNNGV. V shed 0 bases and J shed 1 base, with 9 bases lying between them. The CDR3 has 15 residues.

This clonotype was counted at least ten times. As DNA, the CDR3 is TGTGCCAGCAGCTTAGACTACGACAGGAAGAACACCGGGGAGCTGTTTTTT. This codes for CASSLDYDRKNTGELFF. The chain carries TRBV7-9 and TRBJ2-2; the D gene is possibly TRBD1 (6 bases). Looked up from germline, CDR1 is SEHNR and CDR2 is FQNEAQ (reference sequence). V was clipped by 1 base and J by 1 base, with 13 bases between them. The length of the CDR3 is 17 residues.

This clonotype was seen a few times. The CDR3 bases are TGTGCCACCAGCGCCGCCCACTCTAGCGGGAATGGTTATGAGCAGTTCTTC. The encoded protein is CATSAAHSSGNGYEQFF. This sequence joins TRBV15 and TRBJ2-1; 9 nucleotides line up with TRBD2. This CDR3 has 17 amino acids. V dropped 5 bases and J dropped 8; count of bases not matched to a gene: 16. Germline values: CDR1 LNHNV, CDR2 YYDKDF (reference sequence).

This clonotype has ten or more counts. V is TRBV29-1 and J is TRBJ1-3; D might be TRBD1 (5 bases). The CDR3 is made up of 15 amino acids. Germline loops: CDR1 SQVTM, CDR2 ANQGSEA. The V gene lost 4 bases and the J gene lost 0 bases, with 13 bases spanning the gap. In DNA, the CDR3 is TGCAGCGTTGGACAAAGACAGTCCTCTGGAAACACCATATATTTT. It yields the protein CSVGQRQSSGNTIYF. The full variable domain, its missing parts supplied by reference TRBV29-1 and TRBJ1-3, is SAVISQKPSRDICQRGTSLTIQCQVDSQVTMMFWYRQQPGQSLTLIATANQGSEATYESGFVIDKFPISRPNLTFSTLTVSNMSPEDSSIYLCSVGQRQSSGNTIYFGEGSWLTVV.

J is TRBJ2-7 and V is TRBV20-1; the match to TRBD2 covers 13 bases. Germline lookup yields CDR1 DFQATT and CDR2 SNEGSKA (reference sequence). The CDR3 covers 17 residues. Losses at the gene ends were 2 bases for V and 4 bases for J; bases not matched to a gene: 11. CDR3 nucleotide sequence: TGCAGTGCTAGAAGGACTAGCGGGAGCGTGCGGTCTTACGAGCAGTACTTC. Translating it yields CSARRTSGSVRSYEQYF.

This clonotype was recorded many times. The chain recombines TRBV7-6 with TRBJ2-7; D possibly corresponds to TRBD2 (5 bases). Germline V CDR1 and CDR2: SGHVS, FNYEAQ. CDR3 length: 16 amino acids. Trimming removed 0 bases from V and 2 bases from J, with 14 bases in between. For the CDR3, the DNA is TGTGCCAGCAGCTTAGCTCCCACTAGTAGGGCCTACGAGCAGTACTTC. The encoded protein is CASSLAPTSRAYEQYF.

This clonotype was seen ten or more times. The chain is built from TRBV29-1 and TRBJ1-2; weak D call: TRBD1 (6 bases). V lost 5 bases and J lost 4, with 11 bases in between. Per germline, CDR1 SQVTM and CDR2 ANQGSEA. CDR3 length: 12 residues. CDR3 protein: CSVPGTPYGYTF. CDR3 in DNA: TGCAGCGTTCCCGGGACACCCTATGGCTACACCTTC.